This T cell receptor (beta chain) came from a study of CD8 T cells in ankylosing spondylitis. Findings and caveats of the study: Previously reported in reactive arthritis synovial fluid and blood were some of the motif variants. Those disease-linked clones were CD8+; they were also relatively rare in peripheral blood.

A single record per CDR3 protein comes from TCRdb applying MiXCR to the 5' RACE reads. The sample holds 8,500 to 10,000 distinct CDR3 sequences, 6% seen once. This clonotype is termed medium-sized. Its antigen remains unknown. Germline values: CDR1 SGDLS, CDR2 YYNGEE. Trimming shortened V by 0 bases and J by 8 bases, and 15 bases separated the two germline ends. This CDR3 comprises 16 residues. The sequence was obtained from a female donor with ankylosing spondylitis or in good health (not recorded which). Sequencing used blood, either unsorted or a sorted T cell fraction (not recorded which). This sequence joins TRBV9 and TRBJ1-6; a weak D match, TRBD1 (6 bases). Here the CDR3 DNA reads TGTGCCAGCAGCGTAGGAAGGACAGTTGAGGATTCACCCCTCCACTTT. It codes for CASSVGRTVEDSPLHF.